The T cell receptor beta chain under discussion was sequenced for a study of blood T cell repertoires in COVID-19. Study-level information: Sources were T cells, B-cell-depleted T cells, or PBMCs; the material itself was cDNA or gDNA.

Participants came from around 25 US areas, aged roughly 18 to 95 years. Some clones are missing from TCRdb's copy, which holds only in-frame ones; the method was immunoSEQ multiplex PCR. The table records hundreds of thousands of clones, about 88% of them present only once. Germline assignment: CDR1 LNHNV and CDR2 YYDKDF (reference sequence). Trimming removed 6 bases from V and 6 bases from J; junction bases left unmatched: 5. The CDR3 runs 13 residues. The TCR comes from a woman in her 50s who had recovered from COVID-19. The sample comprised PBMCs or T cells enriched from blood (not recorded which). The V call is TRBV15, the J call TRBJ2-7; 10 nucleotides line up with TRBD1. CDR3 coding DNA: TGTGCCACCAGTCTGGACAGGGGGACCGAGCAGTACTTC. Translation: CATSLDRGTEQYF.